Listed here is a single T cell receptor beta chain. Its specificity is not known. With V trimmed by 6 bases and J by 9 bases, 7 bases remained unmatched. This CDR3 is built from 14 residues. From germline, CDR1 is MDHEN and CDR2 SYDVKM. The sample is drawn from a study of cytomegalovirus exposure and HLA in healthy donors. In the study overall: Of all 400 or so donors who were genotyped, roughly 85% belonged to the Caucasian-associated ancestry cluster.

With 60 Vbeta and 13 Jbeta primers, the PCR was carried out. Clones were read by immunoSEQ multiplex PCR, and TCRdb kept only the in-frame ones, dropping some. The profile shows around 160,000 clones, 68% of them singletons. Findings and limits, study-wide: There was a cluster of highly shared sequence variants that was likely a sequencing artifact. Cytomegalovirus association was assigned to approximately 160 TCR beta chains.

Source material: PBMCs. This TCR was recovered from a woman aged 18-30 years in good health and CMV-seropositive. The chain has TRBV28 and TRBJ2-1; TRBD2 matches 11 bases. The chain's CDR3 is CASSKLAGVSEQFF. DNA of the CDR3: TGTGCCAGCAGCAAACTAGCGGGAGTGAGTGAGCAGTTCTTC.